The present T cell receptor beta chain was sequenced within a study of shared clonotypes between healthy human individuals. Whole-study results and caveats: Some clonotypes were shared by all four sorted-subset donors, while others were not shared. The non-shared ones had lower generation probabilities than the shared ones.

Naive CD8 cells lacked CD45RO, underwent positive selection for CCR7 and left out terminally differentiated effector memory CD45RA+ cells. As regards this clone: Its antigen is unidentified.

The assay was immunoSEQ multiplex PCR, and TCRdb's table has in-frame clones only and misses some. In the table there are some 1,900,000 clones, about 95% of which are singletons. From germline, CDR1 is SGHDT and CDR2 YYEEEE. CDR3 size: 12 residues. Deletions cut 2 bases from V and 6 bases from J, with 7 bases between. Sequencing was done on a sample of naive CD8+ T cells sorted from blood. This chain links TRBV5-6 with TRBJ2-3; D unresolved. This TCR was sampled from a man younger than 35 in good health. CDR3 amino acids: CASSLQEDTQYF. In DNA, the CDR3 is TGTGCCAGCAGCTTACAAGAGGATACGCAGTATTTT.